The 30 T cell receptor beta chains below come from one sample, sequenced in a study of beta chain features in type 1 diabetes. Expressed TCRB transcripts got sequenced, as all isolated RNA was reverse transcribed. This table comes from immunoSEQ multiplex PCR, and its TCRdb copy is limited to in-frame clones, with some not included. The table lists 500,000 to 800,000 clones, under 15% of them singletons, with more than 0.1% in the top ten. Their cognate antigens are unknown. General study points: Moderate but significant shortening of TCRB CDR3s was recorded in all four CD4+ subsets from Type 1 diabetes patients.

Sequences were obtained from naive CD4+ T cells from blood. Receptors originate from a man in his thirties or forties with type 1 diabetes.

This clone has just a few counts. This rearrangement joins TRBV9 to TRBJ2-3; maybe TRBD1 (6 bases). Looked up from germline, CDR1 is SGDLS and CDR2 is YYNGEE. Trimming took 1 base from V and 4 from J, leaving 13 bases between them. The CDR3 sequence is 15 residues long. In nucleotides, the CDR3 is TGTGCCAGCAGCGTAAGTCCAGGGGACGCAGATACGCAGTATTTT. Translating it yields CASSVSPGDADTQYF.

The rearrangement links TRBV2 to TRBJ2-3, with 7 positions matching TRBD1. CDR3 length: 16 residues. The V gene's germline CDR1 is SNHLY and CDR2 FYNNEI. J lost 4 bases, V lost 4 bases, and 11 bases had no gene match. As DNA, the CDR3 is TGTGCCAGCAGTGGAACGACAGGGCCCAAGGCAGATACGCAGTATTTT. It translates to CASSGTTGPKADTQYF.

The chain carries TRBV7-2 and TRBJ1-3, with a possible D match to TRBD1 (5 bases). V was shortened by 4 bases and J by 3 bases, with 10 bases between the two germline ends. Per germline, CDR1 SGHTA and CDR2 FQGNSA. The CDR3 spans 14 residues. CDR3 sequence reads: CASSYDRRGNTIYF. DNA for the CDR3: TGTGCCAGCAGCTACGACAGACGTGGAAACACCATATATTTT.

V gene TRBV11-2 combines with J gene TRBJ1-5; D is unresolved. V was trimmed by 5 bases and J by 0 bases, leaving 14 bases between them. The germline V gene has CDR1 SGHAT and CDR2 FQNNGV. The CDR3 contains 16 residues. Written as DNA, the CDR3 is TGTGCCAGCAGCCCCGACGGATATTATAGCAATCAGCCCCAGCATTTT. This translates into CASSPDGYYSNQPQHF.

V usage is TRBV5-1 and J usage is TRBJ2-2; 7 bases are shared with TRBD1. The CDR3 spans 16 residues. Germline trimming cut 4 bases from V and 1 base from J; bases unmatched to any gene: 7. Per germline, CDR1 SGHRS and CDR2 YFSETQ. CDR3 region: CASSRSRTGNTGELFF. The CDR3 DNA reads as TGCGCCAGCAGCCGATCTCGGACAGGGAACACCGGGGAGCTGTTTTTT.

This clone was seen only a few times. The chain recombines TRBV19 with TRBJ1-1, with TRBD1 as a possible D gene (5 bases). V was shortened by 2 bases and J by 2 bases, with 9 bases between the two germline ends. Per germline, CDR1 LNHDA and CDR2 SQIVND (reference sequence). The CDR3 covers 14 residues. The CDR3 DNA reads TGTGCCAGTAGTATACCCAGGGCCAACACTGAAGCTTTCTTT. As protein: CASSIPRANTEAFF.

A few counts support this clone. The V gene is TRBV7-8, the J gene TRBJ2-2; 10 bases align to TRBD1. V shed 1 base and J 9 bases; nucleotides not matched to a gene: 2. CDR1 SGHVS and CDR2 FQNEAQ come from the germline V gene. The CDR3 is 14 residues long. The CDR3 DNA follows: TGTGCCAGCAGCTTAGGGGACAGGGGAAGGGAGCTGTTTTTT. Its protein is CASSLGDRGRELFF. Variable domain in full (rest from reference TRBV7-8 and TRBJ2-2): GAGVSQSPRYKVAKRGQDVALRCDPISGHVSLFWYQQALGQGPEFLTYFQNEAQLDKSGLPSDRFFAERPEGSVSTLKIQRTQQEDSAVYLCASSLGDRGRELFFGEGSRLTVL.

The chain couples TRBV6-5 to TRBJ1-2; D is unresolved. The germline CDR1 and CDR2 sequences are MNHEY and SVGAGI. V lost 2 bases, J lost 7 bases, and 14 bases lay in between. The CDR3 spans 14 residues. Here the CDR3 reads CASSYLEGIGGYTF. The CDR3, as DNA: TGTGCCAGCAGTTACCTAGAGGGAATCGGTGGCTACACCTTC.

The CDR3 region is CSVSGTSGGAMSDTQYF. The CDR3 DNA follows: TGCAGCGTCTCCGGGACTAGCGGGGGGGCAATGTCAGATACGCAGTATTTT. This chain uses TRBV29-1 with TRBJ2-3; 16 bases are shared with TRBD2. Germline V gene lookup returns CDR1 SQVTM and CDR2 ANQGSEA. The CDR3 length is 17 residues. V was clipped by 6 bases and J by 4 bases; unmatched bases: 10.

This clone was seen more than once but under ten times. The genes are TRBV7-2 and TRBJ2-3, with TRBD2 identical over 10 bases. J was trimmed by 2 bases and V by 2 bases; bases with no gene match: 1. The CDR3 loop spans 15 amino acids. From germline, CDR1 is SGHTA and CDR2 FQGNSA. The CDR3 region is CASSLLAGDTDTQYF. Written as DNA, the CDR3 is TGTGCCAGCAGCTTACTAGCGGGGGACACAGATACGCAGTATTTT.

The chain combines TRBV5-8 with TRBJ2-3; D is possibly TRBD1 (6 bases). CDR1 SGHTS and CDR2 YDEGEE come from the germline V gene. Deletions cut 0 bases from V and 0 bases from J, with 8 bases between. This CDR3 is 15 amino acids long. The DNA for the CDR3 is TGTGCCAGCAGCTTGGAACAGGGTAGCACAGATACGCAGTATTTT. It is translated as CASSLEQGSTDTQYF.

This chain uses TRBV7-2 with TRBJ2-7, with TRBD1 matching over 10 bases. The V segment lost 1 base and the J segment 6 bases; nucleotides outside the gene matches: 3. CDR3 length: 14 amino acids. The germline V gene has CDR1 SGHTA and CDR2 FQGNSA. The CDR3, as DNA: TGTGCCAGCAGCTTAGGGGACAGGGGAGGCGAGCAGTACTTC. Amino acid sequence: CASSLGDRGGEQYF.

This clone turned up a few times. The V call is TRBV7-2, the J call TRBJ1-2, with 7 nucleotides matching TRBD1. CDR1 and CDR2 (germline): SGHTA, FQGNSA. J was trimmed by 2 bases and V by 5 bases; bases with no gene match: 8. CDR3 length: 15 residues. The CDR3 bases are TGTGCCAGCAGCCAGACAGGGAAGGCGAACTATGGCTACACCTTC. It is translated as CASSQTGKANYGYTF.

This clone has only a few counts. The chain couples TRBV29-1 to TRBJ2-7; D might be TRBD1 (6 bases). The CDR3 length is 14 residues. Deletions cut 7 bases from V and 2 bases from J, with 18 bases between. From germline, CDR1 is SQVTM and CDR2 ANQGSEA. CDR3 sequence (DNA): TGCAGCGCCGCCCCATACAGGGACGCCTACGAGCAGTACTTC. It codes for CSAAPYRDAYEQYF.

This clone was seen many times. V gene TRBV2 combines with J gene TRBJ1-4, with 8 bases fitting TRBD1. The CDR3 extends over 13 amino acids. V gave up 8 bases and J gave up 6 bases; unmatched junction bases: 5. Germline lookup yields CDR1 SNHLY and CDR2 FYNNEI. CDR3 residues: CASRQGSDEKLFF. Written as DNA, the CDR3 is TGTGCCAGCCGACAGGGGAGTGATGAAAAACTGTTTTTT.

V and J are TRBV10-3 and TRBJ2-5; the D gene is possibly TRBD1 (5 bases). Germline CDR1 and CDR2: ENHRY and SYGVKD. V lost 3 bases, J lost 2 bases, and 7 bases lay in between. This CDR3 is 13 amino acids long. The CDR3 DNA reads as TGTGCCATCAGTGAACAGGAGCAAGAGACCCAGTACTTC. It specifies CAISEQEQETQYF.

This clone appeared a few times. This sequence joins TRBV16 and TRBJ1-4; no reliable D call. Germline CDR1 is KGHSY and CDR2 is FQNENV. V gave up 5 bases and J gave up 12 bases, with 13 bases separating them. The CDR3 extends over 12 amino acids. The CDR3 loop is CASSYTGEQLFF. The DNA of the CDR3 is TGTGCCAGCAGCTACACCGGGGAACAACTGTTTTTT.

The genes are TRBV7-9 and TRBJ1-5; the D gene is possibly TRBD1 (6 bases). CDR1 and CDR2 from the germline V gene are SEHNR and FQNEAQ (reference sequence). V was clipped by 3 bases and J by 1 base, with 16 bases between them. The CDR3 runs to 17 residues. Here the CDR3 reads CASSFDRRGGSNQPQHF. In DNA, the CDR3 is TGTGCCAGCAGCTTCGATCGAAGGGGGGGAAGCAATCAGCCCCAGCATTTT.

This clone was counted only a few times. In DNA form, the CDR3 reads TGTGCCAGCAGTGAAGACTACTACAATGAGCAGTTCTTC. This translates into CASSEDYYNEQFF. This sequence joins TRBV2 and TRBJ2-1; no clear D. The CDR3 contains 13 residues. V lost 1 base and J 3 bases, leaving 4 bases between the germline ends. Germline CDR1 and CDR2: SNHLY and FYNNEI.

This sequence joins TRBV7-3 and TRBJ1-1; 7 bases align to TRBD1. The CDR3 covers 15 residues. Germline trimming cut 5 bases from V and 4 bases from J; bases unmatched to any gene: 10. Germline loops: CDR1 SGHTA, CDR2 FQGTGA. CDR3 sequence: CASSRTGVGGTEAFF. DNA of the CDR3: TGTGCCAGCAGCCGCACAGGGGTGGGCGGCACTGAAGCTTTCTTT.

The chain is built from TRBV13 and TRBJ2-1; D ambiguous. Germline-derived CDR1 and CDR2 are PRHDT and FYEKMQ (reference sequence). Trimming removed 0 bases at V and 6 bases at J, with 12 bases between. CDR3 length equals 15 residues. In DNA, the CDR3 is TGTGCCAGCAGCTTAGGACTAACCGGACGCAATGAGCAGTTCTTC. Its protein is CASSLGLTGRNEQFF.

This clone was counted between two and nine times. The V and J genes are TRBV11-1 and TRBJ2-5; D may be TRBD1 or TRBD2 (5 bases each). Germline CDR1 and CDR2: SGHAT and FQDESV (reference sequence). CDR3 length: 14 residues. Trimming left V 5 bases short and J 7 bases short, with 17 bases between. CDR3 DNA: TGTGCCAGCAGCCCCCTTGAGGGGTTGCGGACCCAGTACTTC. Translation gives CASSPLEGLRTQYF.

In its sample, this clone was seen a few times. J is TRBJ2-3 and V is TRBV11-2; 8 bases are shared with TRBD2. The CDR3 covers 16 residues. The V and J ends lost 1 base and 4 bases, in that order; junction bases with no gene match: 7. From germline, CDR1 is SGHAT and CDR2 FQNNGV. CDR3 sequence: CASSLALSGAADTQYF. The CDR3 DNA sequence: TGTGCCAGCAGCTTAGCCCTTAGCGGGGCCGCAGATACGCAGTATTTT.

The CDR3 protein is CASSLTSEADTQYF. CDR3 nucleotide sequence: TGCGCCAGCAGCTTGACTAGCGAGGCAGATACGCAGTATTTT. The rearrangement joins TRBV5-1 to TRBJ2-3; TRBD2 matches 7 bases. The CDR3 is made up of 14 amino acids. Germline CDR1 is SGHRS and CDR2 is YFSETQ. V shed 1 base, J shed 4 bases, and the junction held 3 bases outside the gene matches.

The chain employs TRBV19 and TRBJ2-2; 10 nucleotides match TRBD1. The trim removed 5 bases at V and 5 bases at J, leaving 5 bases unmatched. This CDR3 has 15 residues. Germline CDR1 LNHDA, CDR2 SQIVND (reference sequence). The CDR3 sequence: CASSDRDRGTGELFF. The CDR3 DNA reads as TGTGCCAGTAGTGACCGGGACAGGGGAACCGGGGAGCTGTTTTTT.

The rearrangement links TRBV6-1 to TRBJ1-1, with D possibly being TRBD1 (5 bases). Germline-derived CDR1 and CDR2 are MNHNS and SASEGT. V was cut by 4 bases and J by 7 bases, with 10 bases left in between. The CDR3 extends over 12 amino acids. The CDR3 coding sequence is TGTGCCAGCAGTGGCCCGGGACGTGAAGCTTTCTTT. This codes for CASSGPGREAFF.

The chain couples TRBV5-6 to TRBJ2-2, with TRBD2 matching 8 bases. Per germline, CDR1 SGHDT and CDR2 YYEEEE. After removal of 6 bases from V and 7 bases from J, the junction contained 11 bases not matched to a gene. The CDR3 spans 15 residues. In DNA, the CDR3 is TGTGCCAGCACCACTCGGCGGGGGGCGGGCGGGGAGCTGTTTTTT. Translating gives CASTTRRGAGGELFF.

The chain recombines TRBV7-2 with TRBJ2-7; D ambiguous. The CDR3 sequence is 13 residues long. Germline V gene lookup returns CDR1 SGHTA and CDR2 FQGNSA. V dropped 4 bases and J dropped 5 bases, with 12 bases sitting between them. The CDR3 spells CASSSISADEQYF. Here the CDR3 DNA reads TGTGCCAGCAGCTCCATTTCGGCGGACGAGCAGTACTTC.

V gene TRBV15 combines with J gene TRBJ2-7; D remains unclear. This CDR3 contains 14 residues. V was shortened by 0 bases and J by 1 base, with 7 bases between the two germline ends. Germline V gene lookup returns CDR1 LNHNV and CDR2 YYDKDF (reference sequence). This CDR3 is CATSRDKLSYEQYF. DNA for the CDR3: TGTGCCACCAGCAGAGATAAGCTTTCCTACGAGCAGTACTTC. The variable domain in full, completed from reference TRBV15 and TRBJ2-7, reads DAMVIQNPRYQVTQFGKPVTLSCSQTLNHNVMYWYQQKSSQAPKLLFHYYDKDFNNEADTPDNFQSRRPNTSFCFLDIRSPGLGDTAMYLCATSRDKLSYEQYFGPGTRLTVT.

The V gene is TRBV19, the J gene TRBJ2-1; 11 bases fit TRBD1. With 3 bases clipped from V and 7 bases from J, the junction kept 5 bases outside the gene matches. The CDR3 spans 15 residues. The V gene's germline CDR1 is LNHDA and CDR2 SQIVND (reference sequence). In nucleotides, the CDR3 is TGTGCCAGTAGTATTGGGACAGGGGGTTTTAATGAGCAGTTCTTC. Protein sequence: CASSIGTGGFNEQFF. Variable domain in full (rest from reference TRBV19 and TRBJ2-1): DGGITQSPKYLFRKEGQNVTLSCEQNLNHDAMYWYRQDPGQGLRLIYYSQIVNDFQKGDIAEGYSVSREKKESFPLTVTSAQKNPTAFYLCASSIGTGGFNEQFFGPGTRLTVL.